The 24 T cell receptor beta chains below all came from one sample that was sequenced in a study of cytomegalovirus exposure and HLA in healthy donors. The PCR was carried out with 60 Vbeta primers and 13 Jbeta primers. TCRdb keeps only in-frame clones here, not all; method: immunoSEQ multiplex PCR. This sample's table has about 67,000 clones. What was sequenced was PBMCs. These receptor sequences come from a woman aged 25 to 39 in good health and CMV-seronegative.

J is TRBJ1-5 and V is TRBV6-5; 9 positions match TRBD1. Germline lookup yields CDR1 MNHEY and CDR2 SVGAGI. The ends lost 5 bases at V and 4 bases at J; junction bases unmatched: 3. The CDR3 is 14 residues long. CDR3 protein: CASSPGTGNQPQHF. The CDR3 DNA sequence: TGTGCCAGCAGTCCCGGGACAGGGAATCAGCCCCAGCATTTT.

The chain combines TRBV28 with TRBJ1-1, with D unresolved. This CDR3 comprises 13 residues. The germline CDR1 and CDR2 sequences are MDHEN and SYDVKM. The V gene lost 6 bases and the J gene lost 0 bases, with 8 bases spanning the gap. CDR3 bases: TGTGCCAGCAGGAGGGCTATGAACACTGAAGCTTTCTTT. It is translated as CASRRAMNTEAFF.

The rearrangement joins TRBV19 to TRBJ1-4; D unresolved. V was shortened by 8 bases and J by 8 bases, with 15 bases between the two germline ends. The CDR3 covers 13 residues. The V gene's germline CDR1 is LNHDA and CDR2 SQIVND (reference sequence). The CDR3 spells CASGGRSREKLFF. The CDR3 nucleotides are TGTGCCAGTGGAGGGAGATCACGGGAAAAACTGTTTTTT. The variable domain in full, completed from reference TRBV19 and TRBJ1-4, reads DGGITQSPKYLFRKEGQNVTLSCEQNLNHDAMYWYRQDPGQGLRLIYYSQIVNDFQKGDIAEGYSVSREKKESFPLTVTSAQKNPTAFYLCASGGRSREKLFFGSGTQLSVL.

The CDR3 protein is CASSESGVVLAFGGELFF. CDR3 bases: TGCGCCAGCAGTGAGTCAGGAGTCGTACTAGCGTTCGGCGGGGAGCTGTTTTTT. V and J are TRBV10-1 and TRBJ2-2; 7 nucleotides line up with TRBD2. V lost 0 bases, J lost 7 bases, and 14 bases stayed unmatched. The CDR3 runs 18 residues. Germline V gene lookup returns CDR1 WNHNN and CDR2 SYGVQD (reference sequence).

V is TRBV9 and J is TRBJ2-7, with unresolved D. V lost 2 bases and J 4 bases, leaving 10 bases between the germline ends. Per the germline V gene, CDR1 is SGDLS and CDR2 is YYNGEE. CDR3 size: 13 residues. The DNA of the CDR3 is TGTGCCAGCAGCGTGACGCCCGGGTACGAGCAGTACTTC. Protein: CASSVTPGYEQYF.

The J gene is TRBJ1-5, the V gene TRBV15; the D is unclear. Trimming stripped 0 bases from V and 2 bases from J, with 11 bases between. CDR1 is LNHNV, CDR2 YYDKDF, per germline (reference sequence). This CDR3 is built from 16 residues. CDR3 residues: CATSRELGQGNQPQHF. DNA of the CDR3: TGTGCCACCAGCAGAGAATTGGGCCAGGGCAATCAGCCCCAGCATTTT.

The genes are TRBV9 and TRBJ2-1, with TRBD2 matching over 8 bases. The CDR3 length is 16 residues. Losses at the gene ends were 0 bases for V and 7 bases for J; bases not matched to a gene: 9. The germline V gene encodes CDR1 SGDLS and CDR2 YYNGEE. In nucleotides, the CDR3 is TGTGCCAGCAGCGTAGACGTCGGGAGGGCCCCAAATGAGCAGTTCTTC. This translates into CASSVDVGRAPNEQFF.

The genes are TRBV19 and TRBJ1-5; no definite D call. Germline values: CDR1 LNHDA, CDR2 SQIVND (reference sequence). The CDR3 covers 11 residues. V was cut by 5 bases and J by 8 bases, with 7 bases left in between. This CDR3 is CASSDREPQHF. The CDR3 bases are TGTGCCAGTAGTGACCGGGAGCCCCAGCATTTT.

V and J are TRBV23-1 and TRBJ1-5; perhaps TRBD1 as D (5 bases). TRBV23-1 is assigned to the ORF class and has an uncertain function. This CDR3 has 16 residues. V was clipped by 2 bases and J by 2 bases, with 13 bases between them. CDR3 protein: CASSQRTTEGNQPQHF. In nucleotides, the CDR3 is TGCGCCAGCAGTCAACGGACAACGGAAGGCAATCAGCCCCAGCATTTT.

The CDR3 sequence: CASSLTDSYEQYF. CDR3 DNA: TGTGCCAGCAGCTTGACAGACTCCTACGAGCAGTACTTC. This chain joins TRBV5-4 and TRBJ2-7; D is unresolved. Germline CDR1 SGHNT, CDR2 YYREEE (reference sequence). The CDR3 is made up of 13 amino acids. Trimming removed 1 base from V and 0 bases from J, with 5 bases in between.

The chain is built from TRBV6-5 and TRBJ2-5, with TRBD2 matching 7 bases. The germline gives CDR1 MNHEY, CDR2 SVGAGI. The V and J ends lost 6 bases and 5 bases, in that order; junction bases with no gene match: 6. The CDR3 loop spans 13 amino acids. The CDR3 DNA sequence: TGTGCCAGCAGCACTAGCGAGGGGGAGACCCAGTACTTC. Its translation: CASSTSEGETQYF.

The rearrangement uses TRBV20-1 and TRBJ2-7; D is ambiguous. The CDR3 sequence is 11 residues long. Germline CDR1 DFQATT, CDR2 SNEGSKA (reference sequence). Trimming pared 2 bases from V and 7 bases from J, leaving 9 bases between. The CDR3 here is CSARPTGEQYF. The CDR3 bases are TGCAGTGCTAGACCTACCGGGGAGCAGTACTTC.

The J gene is TRBJ2-7, the V gene TRBV6-5, with 11 bases aligning to TRBD2. J lost 3 bases, V lost 6 bases, and 7 bases had no gene match. There are 15 residues in the CDR3. Germline V lookup: CDR1 MNHEY, CDR2 SVGAGI. The CDR3 region is CASSPPGTSGYEQYF. The CDR3 DNA is TGTGCCAGCAGCCCGCCCGGGACTAGCGGCTACGAGCAGTACTTC.

CDR3 DNA: TGTGCCAGCCTCGACCTCACCCCGGGTGGGGCCAACGTCCTGACTTTC. Its protein is CASLDLTPGGANVLTF. V and J are TRBV27 and TRBJ2-6; D ambiguous. The germline V and J ends were trimmed by 8 bases and 3 bases, with 17 bases remaining between them. Germline V gene lookup returns CDR1 MNHEY and CDR2 SMNVEV (reference sequence). CDR3 length equals 16 residues.

This chain connects TRBV28 to TRBJ2-2, with D unresolved. Germline lookup yields CDR1 MDHEN and CDR2 SYDVKM. This CDR3 spans 14 amino acids. Trimming took off 5 bases at V and 3 bases at J, with 10 bases between the two ends. CDR3 sequence reads: CASSPGWDTGELFF. As DNA, the CDR3 is TGTGCCAGCAGTCCGGGTTGGGACACCGGGGAGCTGTTTTTT. Filled out from reference TRBV28 and TRBJ2-2, the complete variable domain reads DVKVTQSSRYLVKRTGEKVFLECVQDMDHENMFWYRQDPGLGLRLIYFSYDVKMKEKGDIPEGYSVSREKKERFSLILESASTNQTSMYLCASSPGWDTGELFFGEGSRLTVL.

The V call is TRBV20-1, the J call TRBJ1-5; D may be TRBD1 (6 bases). Germline loops: CDR1 DFQATT, CDR2 SNEGSKA (reference sequence). The CDR3 covers 11 residues. Trimming left V 6 bases short and J 7 bases short, with 10 bases between. CDR3 sequence (DNA): TGCAGTGCACAGGGAGGGCAGCCCCAGCATTTT. Its protein is CSAQGGQPQHF.

This sequence joins TRBV7-2 and TRBJ1-5, with 7 nucleotides matching TRBD1. Germline trimming cut 4 bases from V and 7 bases from J; bases unmatched to any gene: 13. This CDR3 contains 16 residues. Germline V lookup: CDR1 SGHTA, CDR2 FQGNSA. Here the CDR3 DNA reads TGTGCCAGCAGCTCCCACAGGGGTCTCGGGATCCAGCCCCAGCATTTT. Its translation: CASSSHRGLGIQPQHF.

CDR3 sequence reads: CSARVSYEQYF. The DNA of the CDR3 is TGCAGTGCTAGAGTTAGCTACGAGCAGTACTTC. The chain uses TRBV20-1 and TRBJ2-7; D ambiguous. Germline loops: CDR1 DFQATT, CDR2 SNEGSKA (reference sequence). The CDR3 has 11 residues. Trimming cost V 1 base and J 3 bases, with 4 bases left between them.

A note on this clone: This sample also contains other DNA sequences that code for the same CDR3. The chain recombines TRBV18 with TRBJ2-5; 8 positions match TRBD1. The CDR3 is 15 amino acids. With 3 bases clipped from V and 5 bases from J, the junction kept 8 bases outside the gene matches. CDR1 and CDR2 (germline): KGHSH, LQKENI. The CDR3 DNA sequence: TGTGCCAGCTCACCTCAGGGGGCTGGATTGGAGACCCAGTACTTC. Translated: CASSPQGAGLETQYF.

This rearrangement joins TRBV5-1 to TRBJ1-5; 7 bases agree with TRBD1. Germline CDR1 reads SGHRS; CDR2 reads YFSETQ. Trimming at V came to 4 bases and at J to 3 bases, leaving 10 bases not matched to a gene. The CDR3 consists of 16 residues. In DNA, the CDR3 is TGCGCCAGCAGCCCCGGAGGGGGACAGATCAATCAGCCCCAGCATTTT. Translation gives CASSPGGGQINQPQHF. Drawing the rest from reference TRBV5-1 and TRBJ1-5, the complete variable domain is KAGVTQTPRYLIKTRGQQVTLSCSPISGHRSVSWYQQTPGQGLQFLFEYFSETQRNKGNFPGRFSGRQFSNSRSEMNVSTLELGDSALYLCASSPGGGQINQPQHFGDGTRLSIL.

V and J are TRBV10-3 and TRBJ2-1, with TRBD2 matching 7 bases. Germline values: CDR1 ENHRY, CDR2 SYGVKD. This CDR3 comprises 15 residues. The ends lost 8 bases at V and 8 bases at J; junction bases unmatched: 15. The CDR3: CAICPTRREGYEQFF. CDR3 DNA: TGTGCCATCTGCCCGACTAGGAGGGAGGGTTATGAGCAGTTCTTC.

The chain is built from TRBV7-9 and TRBJ2-6; 8 bases fit TRBD1. This CDR3 contains 15 residues. CDR1 is SEHNR, CDR2 FQNEAQ, per germline (reference sequence). CDR3 sequence: CTGTGRPSGANVLTF. DNA for the CDR3: TGTACCGGGACAGGTCGACCCTCTGGGGCCAACGTCCTGACTTTC.

The V call is TRBV10-3, the J call TRBJ2-2, with 8 bases identical to TRBD2. Looked up from germline, CDR1 is ENHRY and CDR2 is SYGVKD. The CDR3 contains 17 residues. V dropped 8 bases and J dropped 1; count of bases not matched to a gene: 12. The CDR3 bases are TGTGCCATCCAACCGATGAGACTAGCGATGAACACCGGGGAGCTGTTTTTT. Amino acid sequence: CAIQPMRLAMNTGELFF.

The rearrangement links TRBV4-1 to TRBJ2-7; D ambiguous. Germline V CDR1 and CDR2: MGHRA, YSYEKL. The CDR3 spans 15 residues. V dropped 0 bases and J dropped 1 base, with 10 bases sitting between them. The CDR3 sequence is CASSQDPSSSYEQYF. The CDR3 DNA follows: TGCGCCAGCAGCCAAGATCCCTCTTCTTCCTACGAGCAGTACTTC.